The clone carrying this TCR beta chain occurred a few times. Its target is unknown. Individual cDNA molecules carried attached unique molecular identifiers. Using its own MiXCR run on the 5' RACE reads, TCRdb lists one record per CDR3 protein. The sample shows approximately 97,000 distinct CDR3 sequences, around 13% of them seen only once. The sample comes from a study of early T cells in non-severe SARS-CoV-2 infection. Study-level information: Sequenced material consisted of bulk RNA (from unsorted whole blood), and chains were unpaired.

Study results and caveats: Reliance on VDJdb matching favored anti-spike CD8 responses; private and CD4 specificities were missed.

This TCR came from an adult who was a healthcare worker with PCR-confirmed SARS-CoV-2 infection or an uninfected control (not recorded which). Material: whole blood.

The CDR3 nucleotides are TGTGCCAGCAGCTTAGGATTGGCGGGGAACACTGAAGCTTTCTTT. It encodes CASSLGLAGNTEAFF. V usage is TRBV11-2 and J usage is TRBJ1-1; no clear D gene. The CDR3 consists of 15 residues. Germline V gene data show CDR1 as SGHAT and CDR2 as FQNNGV. V lost 1 base, J lost 1 base, and 10 bases lay in between.